The entry below gives a single TCR beta chain sequence along with its context. Its antigen remains unidentified. Within one base of it there is no much larger clone, and no base qualities were kept. Patients with autoimmune disease history or receiving systemic immunosuppression were excluded from the trial. Peripheral blood for TCR sequencing was drawn from every dose cohort at baseline, at cycle 4 day 1 and at cycle 7 day 1. The samples were drawn from a first-in-human, open-label, multicenter phase I dose-escalation trial of ivuxolimab. Adults with locally advanced or metastatic head and neck squamous cell, hepatocellular, melanoma or renal cell carcinoma were enrolled in the trial. Before TCR sequencing, CD4+ T cells and CD8+ T cells from peripheral blood were sorted into separate populations. In the germline V gene, CDR1 corresponds to SGDLS and CDR2 to YYNGEE. The CDR3 goes from the cysteine to the phenylalanine over 15 residues. The entry retains the CDR3 DNA only, 45 bases that are in frame from base 1. The junction shows trimming of 7 bases on V and 1 base on J, plus 17 bases between the germline ends.

This sample was included in a study of OX40 agonist ivuxolimab in advanced cancers. With regard to the full study: Ivuxolimab was a fully human IgG2 agonistic monoclonal antibody targeting the costimulatory receptor OX40 (CD134). Prior anti-PD-1, anti-PD-L1 or anti-CTLA-4 therapy was permitted, and less than 45% of dose-escalation patients had received checkpoint inhibitors. Intravenous ivuxolimab was administered to patients every 2 weeks at six dose levels: 0.01, 0.1, 0.3, 1.5, 3 and 10 mg/kg. The point of sequencing TCRbeta in the periphery was to test whether ivuxolimab changed TCR sequence diversity and drove clonal T-cell expansion. Partial responses occurred in three dose-escalation patients: two with cutaneous melanoma and one with hepatocellular carcinoma. A male proportion of roughly 80% and a mean age of 60 years, ranging from 23 to 79, were recorded for the dose-escalation cohort. Among the roughly 50 dose-escalation patients, 19 had hepatocellular carcinoma, 15 or so melanoma, 9 renal cell carcinoma and 9 head and neck cancer. The paper reports the monotherapy dose-escalation portion (N = 52 patients) of the phase I ivuxolimab trial.

What the work shows at the level of the full study, not this receptor alone: Low levels of normalized T-cell clonal expansion were also seen in some nonresponding patients. In the 0.1-3.0 mg/kg groups, partial responders were among the patients with the lowest normalized peripheral clonal expansion, particularly in CD8+ T cells. After ivuxolimab, expanded clones were on average more numerous among CD8+ T cells than among CD4+ T cells. At doses of 0.1 to 3.0 mg/kg, clonal expansion of both CD4+ and CD8+ T cells in blood was seen between baseline and week 6. Antigen specificity was not determined for the clonally expanded peripheral T cells.

Genomic DNA was isolated from the sorted cells so that the TCRbeta CDR3 region could be sequenced. The immunoSEQ Assay was used for sequencing of TCRbeta CDR3 regions. TCRdb obtained this table from immuneACCESS and retained in-frame rearrangements with V and J assigned. These tables miss some clones; where compared with another copy, unresolved V genes account for less than half of the shortfall, and the remainder is unexplained. The sample table shows just over 60,000 clones, and roughly nine tenths are seen once. The ten largest make up roughly 16% of the sample. Material: CD4+ or CD8+ T cells sorted from blood, obtained in a trial of the OX40 agonist ivuxolimab. The receptor comes from an adult with an advanced solid tumor such as melanoma, head and neck, liver or kidney cancer. The chain is made from TRBV9 and TRBJ1-1; TRBD1 is a possible D gene, resting on 5 matching bases. Here is the DNA: TGTGCCAGCCGAGGCAGGGAGGGAGGGAACACTGAAGCTTTCTTT. Its protein reads: CASRGREGGNTEAFF.